This T cell receptor (beta chain) was obtained from a study of control samples from healthy donors and cancer patients. The assay was immunoSEQ multiplex PCR, and TCRdb's table has in-frame clones only and misses some. This sample has around 120,000 clones, with about 89% found just once. This CDR3 is built from 17 residues. Germline CDR1 LNHNV, CDR2 YYDKDF (reference sequence). Trimming removed 5 bases from V and 2 bases from J; junction bases left unmatched: 8. The V and J genes are TRBV15 and TRBJ1-4, with 10 bases identical to TRBD1. The clonotype was recovered from a woman aged 18-29 years in good health. Specimen: blood. The CDR3 is CATSGPDRGVTNEKLFF. CDR3 DNA: TGTGCCACCAGCGGACCGGACAGGGGGGTCACTAATGAAAAACTGTTTTTT.